This T cell receptor beta chain stems from a study of blood T cell repertoires in COVID-19. The assay was immunoSEQ multiplex PCR, and TCRdb's table has in-frame clones only and misses some. The repertoire holds a few hundred thousand clones, with approximately 91% as singletons. Sequenced: PBMCs or T cells enriched from blood (not recorded which). This TCR was sampled from a woman in her twenties or thirties who had recovered from COVID-19.

CDR3 in DNA: TGTGCCGTGCGCGGGGTACCTAACTATGGCTACACCTTC. It encodes CAVRGVPNYGYTF. The V gene is TRBV7-2, the J gene TRBJ1-2; D is uncertain. The CDR3 extends over 13 amino acids. V was shortened by 11 bases and J by 0 bases, with 13 bases between the two germline ends. The germline CDR1 and CDR2 sequences are SGHTA and FQGNSA.